The 15 T cell receptor beta chains presented below share a single source sample, sequenced in a study of cytomegalovirus exposure and HLA in healthy donors. The PCR used 60 Vbeta and 13 Jbeta primers. The protocol was immunoSEQ multiplex PCR, while the TCRdb copy is restricted to in-frame clones and leaves out a portion. The sample holds just over 40,000 clones. The sequenced material came from PBMCs. These TCRs come from a man under 40 in good health and CMV-seronegative.

The chain couples TRBV7-9 to TRBJ1-1; 7 positions match TRBD1. Per germline, CDR1 SEHNR and CDR2 FQNEAQ (reference sequence). The CDR3 runs to 16 residues. The J segment lost 4 bases and the V segment lost 5 bases, leaving 13 bases of the junction unmatched. This CDR3 is CASSSDRVNLFTEAFF. The CDR3 DNA is TGTGCCAGCAGCAGTGACAGGGTTAATTTGTTCACTGAAGCTTTCTTT. Full variable domain (missing parts from reference TRBV7-9 and TRBJ1-1): DTGVSQNPRHKITKRGQNVTFRCDPISEHNRLYWYRQTLGQGPEFLTYFQNEAQLEKSRLLSDRFSAERPKGSFSTLEIQRTEQGDSAMYLCASSSDRVNLFTEAFFGQGTRLTVV.

The chain links TRBV15 to TRBJ1-5, with a weak D call TRBD1 (6 bases). From germline, CDR1 is LNHNV and CDR2 YYDKDF (reference sequence). Trimming pared 1 base from V and 7 bases from J, leaving 14 bases between. The CDR3 loop spans 15 amino acids. The CDR3 nucleotides read TGTGCCACCAGCAGAGCCACAGGGATCATACAGCCCCAGCATTTT. This sequence encodes CATSRATGIIQPQHF.

The genes are TRBV6-5 and TRBJ2-1; D uncertain. The CDR3 spans 14 residues. CDR1 MNHEY and CDR2 SVGAGI come from the germline V gene. Trimming left V 2 bases short and J 7 bases short, with 12 bases between. The CDR3 nucleotides read TGTGCCAGCAGTTACGTGCCTGGTGCGAATGAGCAGTTCTTC. Protein product: CASSYVPGANEQFF.

The chain is built from TRBV14 and TRBJ1-1; D is uncertain. V lost 2 bases and J 5 bases, leaving 12 bases between the germline ends. CDR1 and CDR2 (germline): SGHDN, FVKESK. The CDR3 covers 14 residues. The CDR3 here is CASSQTRSGTEAFF. The CDR3 DNA is TGTGCCAGCAGCCAAACCCGCTCGGGGACTGAAGCTTTCTTT.

V and J are TRBV19 and TRBJ1-1, with 7 positions matching TRBD1. Germline values: CDR1 LNHDA, CDR2 SQIVND (reference sequence). Trimming took 5 bases from V and 0 from J; bases not matched to a gene: 6. The CDR3 is made up of 15 amino acids. In nucleotides, the CDR3 is TGTGCCAGTAGTGTGAACAGGGGCATGAACACTGAAGCTTTCTTT. Amino acids: CASSVNRGMNTEAFF. Filled out from reference TRBV19 and TRBJ1-1, the complete variable domain reads DGGITQSPKYLFRKEGQNVTLSCEQNLNHDAMYWYRQDPGQGLRLIYYSQIVNDFQKGDIAEGYSVSREKKESFPLTVTSAQKNPTAFYLCASSVNRGMNTEAFFGQGTRLTVV.

The chain carries TRBV5-1 and TRBJ2-7; TRBD1 agrees at 9 bases. Germline lookup yields CDR1 SGHRS and CDR2 YFSETQ. With V trimmed by 4 bases and J by 1 base, 6 bases remained unmatched. The length of the CDR3 is 15 residues. The CDR3 DNA reads as TGCGCCAGCAGCACAGGGACAGGGAATTCCTACGAGCAGTACTTC. This encodes CASSTGTGNSYEQYF. Together with reference TRBV5-1 and TRBJ2-7, the CDR3 gives the full variable domain: KAGVTQTPRYLIKTRGQQVTLSCSPISGHRSVSWYQQTPGQGLQFLFEYFSETQRNKGNFPGRFSGRQFSNSRSEMNVSTLELGDSALYLCASSTGTGNSYEQYFGPGTRLTVT.

The rearrangement joins TRBV6-5 to TRBJ1-6, with TRBD1 as a possible D gene (5 bases). The CDR3 covers 15 residues. Trimming removed 4 bases at V and 6 bases at J, with 13 bases between. CDR1 and CDR2 from the germline V gene are MNHEY and SVGAGI. DNA of the CDR3: TGTGCCAGCAGTTGGACACAGAAGGCTAATTCACCCCTCCACTTT. Amino acid sequence: CASSWTQKANSPLHF.

The chain employs TRBV19 and TRBJ1-2; 7 bases align to TRBD1. With V trimmed by 8 bases and J by 7 bases, 10 bases remained unmatched. CDR3 size: 13 residues. CDR1 and CDR2 from the germline V gene are LNHDA and SQIVND (reference sequence). The CDR3 sequence: CASLGKGGGGYTF. CDR3 nucleotides: TGTGCCAGTTTGGGGAAAGGGGGCGGTGGCTACACCTTC.

Note on this clone: At one boundary the junction diverges from the germline segment, which might be a read error. The sample contains more than one DNA sequence encoding this CDR3. This chain joins TRBV4-3 and TRBJ1-6; D is uncertain. CDR3 length: 15 amino acids. The germline CDR1 and CDR2 sequences are LGHNA and YSLEER. The CDR3 reads CASSQELAPRAPLHF. The CDR3 DNA is TGCGCCAGCAGCCAAGAACTGGCTCCGAGGGCACCCCTACACTTT.

This chain connects TRBV4-3 to TRBJ1-2; perhaps TRBD1 as D (5 bases). The CDR3 has 16 residues. Germline V gives CDR1 LGHNA, CDR2 YSLEER. Between the trimmed V and J ends, which lost 1 base and 4 bases, there was a span of 16 bases. The CDR3 loop is CASSQGSSLGGYGYTF. CDR3 in DNA: TGCGCCAGCAGCCAAGGGAGTTCCTTGGGGGGCTATGGCTACACCTTC.

This sequence joins TRBV10-2 and TRBJ1-2, with D possibly TRBD1 on 6 matching bases. In germline, CDR1 is WSHSY, CDR2 SAAADI. There are 15 residues in the CDR3. Trimming took 0 bases from V and 4 from J, leaving 12 bases between them. The CDR3 sequence: CASSESSVGAYGYTF. DNA for the CDR3: TGCGCCAGCAGTGAGTCCTCGGTGGGGGCCTATGGCTACACCTTC.

The V call is TRBV5-6, the J call TRBJ1-3; 7 bases align to TRBD1. CDR3 size: 16 residues. The V and J ends lost 0 bases and 3 bases, in that order; junction bases with no gene match: 6. From germline, CDR1 is SGHDT and CDR2 YYEEEE. Here the CDR3 reads CASSLGQGDLGNTIYF. The CDR3 region has the DNA TGTGCCAGCAGCTTGGGCCAGGGGGACCTTGGAAACACCATATATTTT.

This rearrangement joins TRBV5-1 to TRBJ1-1; no definite D call. V was cut by 5 bases and J by 1 base, with 9 bases left in between. This CDR3 has 13 amino acids. Germline lookup yields CDR1 SGHRS and CDR2 YFSETQ. CDR3 sequence: CASRETPNTEAFF. The DNA of the CDR3 is TGCGCCAGCAGGGAGACTCCGAACACTGAAGCTTTCTTT. Looking up the rest from reference TRBV5-1 and TRBJ1-1 gives the full variable domain: KAGVTQTPRYLIKTRGQQVTLSCSPISGHRSVSWYQQTPGQGLQFLFEYFSETQRNKGNFPGRFSGRQFSNSRSEMNVSTLELGDSALYLCASRETPNTEAFFGQGTRLTVV.

The chain combines TRBV7-9 with TRBJ1-5; D gene unclear. The CDR3 totals 14 residues. In germline, CDR1 is SEHNR, CDR2 FQNEAQ (reference sequence). Trimming cost V 1 base and J 0 bases, with 4 bases left between them. Written as DNA, the CDR3 is TGTGCCAGCAGCTTAGGCGTTAGCAATCAGCCCCAGCATTTT. Translation: CASSLGVSNQPQHF. Together with reference TRBV7-9 and TRBJ1-5, the CDR3 gives the full variable domain: DTGVSQNPRHKITKRGQNVTFRCDPISEHNRLYWYRQTLGQGPEFLTYFQNEAQLEKSRLLSDRFSAERPKGSFSTLEIQRTEQGDSAMYLCASSLGVSNQPQHFGDGTRLSIL.

V is TRBV5-1 and J is TRBJ1-4; D call uncertain. CDR1 SGHRS and CDR2 YFSETQ come from the germline V gene. The CDR3 contains 14 residues. Trimming cost V 4 bases and J 0 bases, with 7 bases left between them. CDR3 amino acids: CASSPGTTNEKLFF. DNA of the CDR3: TGCGCCAGCAGCCCGGGGACAACTAATGAAAAACTGTTTTTT.